In this sample, the clone carrying this T cell receptor (beta chain) turned up once. The data were obtained in a study of cytomegalovirus exposure and HLA in healthy donors. CDR1 is SGDLS and CDR2 is YYNGEE in the germline V gene. After removal of 4 bases from V and 6 bases from J, the junction contained 4 bases not matched to a gene. CDR3 length equals 13 residues. In the PCR, 60 Vbeta and 13 Jbeta primers were used. The repertoire was sequenced with immunoSEQ multiplex PCR; TCRdb's copy has only in-frame clones and lacks some. In the table there are some 240,000 clones, about 78% of which are singletons.

The chain is built from TRBV9 and TRBJ2-1; 7 nucleotides agree with TRBD1. Sequenced input: PBMCs. This TCR was sampled from a male donor in good health and CMV-seronegative. In nucleotides, the CDR3 is TGTGCCAGCAGCAAAAACAGGGGCAATGAGCAGTTCTTC. Protein: CASSKNRGNEQFF.